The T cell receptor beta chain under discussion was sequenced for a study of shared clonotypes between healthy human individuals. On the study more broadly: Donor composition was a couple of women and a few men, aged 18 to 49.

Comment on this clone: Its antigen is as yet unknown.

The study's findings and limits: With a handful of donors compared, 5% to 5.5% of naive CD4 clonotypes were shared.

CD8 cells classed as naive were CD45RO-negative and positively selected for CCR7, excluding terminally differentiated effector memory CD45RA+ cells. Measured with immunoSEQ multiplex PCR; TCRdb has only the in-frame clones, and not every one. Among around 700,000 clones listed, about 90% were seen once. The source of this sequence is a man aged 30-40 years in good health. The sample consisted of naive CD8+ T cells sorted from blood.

The CDR3 sequence is CASSLRLSGRYRYEQYF. In DNA, the CDR3 is TGTGCCAGCAGTTTACGGTTATCGGGTAGATATCGCTACGAGCAGTACTTC. V and J are TRBV27 and TRBJ2-7; D remains unclear. Germline CDR1 reads MNHEY; CDR2 reads SMNVEV (reference sequence). The CDR3 spans 17 residues. V was clipped by 2 bases and J by 3 bases, with 20 bases between them.